This is a list of T cell receptor beta chains from one sample in a study of Ad26.COV2.S vaccination and SARS-CoV-2 variants. This table comes from immunoSEQ multiplex PCR, and its TCRdb copy is limited to in-frame clones, with some not included. The table includes about 410,000 clones, 92% detected once. Sequenced material: peripheral blood, taken in a trial of Ad26.COV2.S vaccine versus placebo. The receptors here all came from a person between 18 and 65 years old who received the Ad26.COV2.S COVID-19 vaccine or a placebo. CDR3s include the opening cysteine and the closing phenylalanine or tryptophan. The order of the fields is J gene, CDR3 length, clone size, V gene, D gene, CDR3 DNA, CDR3 protein. A D gene is named only where the DNA matches it firmly. Expanded clones get a size class; other rows say once, few or many, or leave the size out.

TRBJ1-2	13	.	TRBV5-5	TRBD1	TGTGCCAGCACCATTCGGGACAGCTATGGCTACACCTTC	CASTIRDSYGYTF
TRBJ2-3	17	.	TRBV3-1/TRBV3-2	TRBD2	TGTGCCAGCAGCCGATCAGCGGGGGGCTGGAGCACAGATACGCAGTATTTT	CASSRSAGGWSTDTQYF
TRBJ1-6	14	few	TRBV5-6	.	TGTGCCAGCAGCTTCGGCACGGGGGGTTCACCCCTCCACTTT	CASSFGTGGSPLHF
TRBJ1-6	14	.	TRBV18	TRBD1	TGTGCCAGCTCACCAGGGGACAGGGTATCACCCCTCCACTTT	CASSPGDRVSPLHF
TRBJ1-1	11	.	TRBV2	.	TGTGCCAGCAGCGGGTTCACTGAAGCTTTCTTT	CASSGFTEAFF
TRBJ1-3	13	.	TRBV30	.	TGTGCCTGGGAGGTGATCTCTGGAAACACCATATATTTT	CAWEVISGNTIYF
TRBJ1-5	15	.	TRBV10-2	.	TGCGCCAGCAGTGTCGGGGGGGCCACAAATCAGCCCCAGCATTTT	CASSVGGATNQPQHF
TRBJ1-4	15	.	TRBV7-6	.	TGTGCCAGCAGCTTCCCAGGGTCCACTAATGAAAAACTGTTTTTT	CASSFPGSTNEKLFF
TRBJ1-2	15	.	TRBV21-1	.	TGTGCCAGCAGCAAAGGACGGACATGTAACTATGGCTACACCTTC	CASSKGRTCNYGYTF
TRBJ1-1	12	.	TRBV6-6	.	TGTGCCAGCAGTTACTCGACTGGTGAAGCTTTCTTT	CASSYSTGEAFF
TRBJ2-6	23	once	TRBV27	TRBD2	TGTGCCAGCAGTTTATTTGGGGCTAGACTAGCGGGGGGCTCCCACTCTGGGGCCAACGTCCTGACTTTC	CASSLFGARLAGGSHSGANVLTF
TRBJ1-4	13	few	TRBV4-3	.	TGCGCCAGCAGCCTACAACAGGGAGAAAAACTGTTTTTT	CASSLQQGEKLFF
TRBJ2-5	14	once	TRBV27	.	TGTGCCAGCAGTTTATTCCCGGGCTTGGAGACCCAGTACTTC	CASSLFPGLETQYF
TRBJ1-5	23	.	TRBV7-8	.	TGTGCCAGCAGCCCTTGCCGCGGTTGGGCACCGACGGTTTTGAACGGTTTAAATCAGCCCCAGCATTTT	CASSPCRGWAPTVLNGLNQPQHF